The T cell receptor (beta chain) described here comes from a study of Ad26.COV2.S vaccination and SARS-CoV-2 variants. General observations from the study: Vaccine and placebo recipients had similar non-spike TCR breadth.

Per germline, CDR1 MGHDK and CDR2 SYGVNS. Trimming left V 7 bases short and J 7 bases short, with 8 bases between. There are 12 residues in the CDR3. The count of this clone is one. Its specificity is not known. The method was immunoSEQ multiplex PCR; TCRdb's version includes in-frame clones alone and lacks a portion of them. The sample contains about 500,000 clones, 70% to 90% of which appear only once. Treatment: around 19 received Ad26.COV2.S at low or high dose, single or two shots; 5 received placebo; per-sample allocation not given. Day 63 after the first vaccine or placebo injection was the time point for sampling. Built on an Ad26 vector, the vaccine expressed Wuhan-strain SARS-CoV-2 spike.

This clonotype originated in a person aged 18-65 years who received the Ad26.COV2.S COVID-19 vaccine or a placebo. The V gene is TRBV25-1, the J gene TRBJ1-6; maybe TRBD1 (5 bases). The sequenced sample was peripheral blood, obtained in a trial of Ad26.COV2.S vaccine versus placebo. The CDR3 nucleotides read TGTGCCAGCAAACCAGGGAATTCACCCCTCCACTTT. Its translation is CASKPGNSPLHF.